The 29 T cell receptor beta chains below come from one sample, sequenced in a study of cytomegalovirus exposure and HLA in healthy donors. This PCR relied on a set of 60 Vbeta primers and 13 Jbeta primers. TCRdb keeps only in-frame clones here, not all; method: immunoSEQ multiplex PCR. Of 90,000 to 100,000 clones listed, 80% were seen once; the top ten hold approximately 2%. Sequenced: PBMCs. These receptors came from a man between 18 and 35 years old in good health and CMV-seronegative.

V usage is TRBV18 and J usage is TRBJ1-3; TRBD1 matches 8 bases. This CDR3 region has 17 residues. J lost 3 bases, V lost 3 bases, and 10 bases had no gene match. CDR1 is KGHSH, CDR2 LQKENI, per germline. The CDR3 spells CASSPPLRDRIGNTIYF. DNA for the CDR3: TGTGCCAGCTCACCTCCGCTCCGGGACAGGATTGGAAACACCATATATTTT.

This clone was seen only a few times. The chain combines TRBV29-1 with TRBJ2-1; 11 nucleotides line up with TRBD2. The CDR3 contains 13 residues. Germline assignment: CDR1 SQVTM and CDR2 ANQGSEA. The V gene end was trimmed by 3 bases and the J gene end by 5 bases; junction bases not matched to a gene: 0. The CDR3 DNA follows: TGCAGCGTTGAGACTAGCGGGGACAATGAGCAGTTCTTC. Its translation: CSVETSGDNEQFF.

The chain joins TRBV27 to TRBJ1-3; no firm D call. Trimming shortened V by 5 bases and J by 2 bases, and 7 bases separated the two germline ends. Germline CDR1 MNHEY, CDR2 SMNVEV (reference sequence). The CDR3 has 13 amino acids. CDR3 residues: CASSRSPGNTIYF. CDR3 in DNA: TGTGCCAGCAGTCGGAGTCCTGGAAACACCATATATTTT.

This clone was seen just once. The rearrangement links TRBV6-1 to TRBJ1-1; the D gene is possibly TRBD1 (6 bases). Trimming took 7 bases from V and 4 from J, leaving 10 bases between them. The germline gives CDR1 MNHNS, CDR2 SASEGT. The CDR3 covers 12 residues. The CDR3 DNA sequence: TGTGCCAGCATCGTAGGGGGCACTGAAGCTTTCTTT. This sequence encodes CASIVGGTEAFF.

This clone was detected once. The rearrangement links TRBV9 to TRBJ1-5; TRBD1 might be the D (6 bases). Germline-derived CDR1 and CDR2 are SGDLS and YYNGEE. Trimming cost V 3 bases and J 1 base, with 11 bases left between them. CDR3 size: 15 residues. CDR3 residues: CASSAGTSSNQPQHF. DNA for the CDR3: TGTGCCAGCAGCGCCGGGACATCCAGCAATCAGCCCCAGCATTTT.

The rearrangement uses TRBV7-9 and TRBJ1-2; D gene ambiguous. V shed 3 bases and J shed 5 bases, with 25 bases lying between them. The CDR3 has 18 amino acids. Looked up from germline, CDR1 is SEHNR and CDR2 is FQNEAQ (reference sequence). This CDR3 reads CASSFLGGAPPRAYGYTF. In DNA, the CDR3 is TGTGCCAGCAGCTTCCTAGGAGGAGCTCCACCAAGGGCTTATGGCTACACCTTC.

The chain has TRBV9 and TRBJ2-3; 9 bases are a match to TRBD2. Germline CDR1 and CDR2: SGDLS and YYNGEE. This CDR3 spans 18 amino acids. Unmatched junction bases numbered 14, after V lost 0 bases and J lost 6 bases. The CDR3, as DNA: TGTGCCAGCAGCGTAGGGGAAGGAGGCGGGGGGGCCTTGGATACGCAGTATTTT. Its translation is CASSVGEGGGGALDTQYF.

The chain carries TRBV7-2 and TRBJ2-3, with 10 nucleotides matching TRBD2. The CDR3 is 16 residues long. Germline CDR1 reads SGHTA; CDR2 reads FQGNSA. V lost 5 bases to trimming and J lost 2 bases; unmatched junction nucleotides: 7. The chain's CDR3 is CASSPLAGAFTDTQYF. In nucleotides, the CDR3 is TGTGCCAGCAGCCCTCTAGCGGGGGCCTTCACAGATACGCAGTATTTT.

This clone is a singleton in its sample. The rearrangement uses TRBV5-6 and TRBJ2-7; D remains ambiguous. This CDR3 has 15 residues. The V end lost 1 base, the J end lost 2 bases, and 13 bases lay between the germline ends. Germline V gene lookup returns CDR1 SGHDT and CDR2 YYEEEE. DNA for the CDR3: TGTGCCAGCAGCTTGCGTCTATGTCATACCTACGAGCAGTACTTC. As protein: CASSLRLCHTYEQYF. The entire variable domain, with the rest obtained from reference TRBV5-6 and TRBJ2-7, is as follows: DAGVTQSPTHLIKTRGQQVTLRCSPKSGHDTVSWYQQALGQGPQFIFQYYEEEERQRGNFPDRFSGHQFPNYSSELNVNALLLGDSALYLCASSLRLCHTYEQYFGPGTRLTVT.

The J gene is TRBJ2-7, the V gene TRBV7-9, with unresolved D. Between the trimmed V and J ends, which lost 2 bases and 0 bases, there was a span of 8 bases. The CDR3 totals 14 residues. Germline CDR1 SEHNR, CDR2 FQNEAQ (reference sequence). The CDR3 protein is CASSLTESSYEQYF. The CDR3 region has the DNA TGTGCCAGCAGCTTAACAGAGAGCTCCTACGAGCAGTACTTC.

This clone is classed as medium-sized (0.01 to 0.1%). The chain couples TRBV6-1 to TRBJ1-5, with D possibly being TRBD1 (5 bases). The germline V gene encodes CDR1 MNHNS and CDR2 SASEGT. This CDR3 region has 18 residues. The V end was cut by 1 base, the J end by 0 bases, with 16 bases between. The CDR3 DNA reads TGTGCCAGCAGTGAAGAGGAGTTTACAGGCCATAGCAATCAGCCCCAGCATTTT. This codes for CASSEEEFTGHSNQPQHF.

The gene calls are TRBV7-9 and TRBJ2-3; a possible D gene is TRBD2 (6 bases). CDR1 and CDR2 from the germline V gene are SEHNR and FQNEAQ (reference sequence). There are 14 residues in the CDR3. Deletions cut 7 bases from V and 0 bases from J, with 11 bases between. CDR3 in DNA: TGTGCCAGCATCCCGGGACTTAGCACAGATACGCAGTATTTT. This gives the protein CASIPGLSTDTQYF.

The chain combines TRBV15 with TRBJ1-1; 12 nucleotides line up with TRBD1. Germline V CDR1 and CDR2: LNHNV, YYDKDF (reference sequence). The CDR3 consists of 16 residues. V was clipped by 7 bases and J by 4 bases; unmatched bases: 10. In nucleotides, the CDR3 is TGTGCCACCACCGTCGGGGACAGGGGGCTGGTCACTGAAGCTTTCTTT. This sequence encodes CATTVGDRGLVTEAFF.

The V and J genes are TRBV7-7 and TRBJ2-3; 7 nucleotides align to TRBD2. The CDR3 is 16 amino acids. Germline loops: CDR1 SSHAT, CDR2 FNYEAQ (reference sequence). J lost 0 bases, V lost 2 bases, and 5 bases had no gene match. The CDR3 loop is CASSLLTGGSTDTQYF. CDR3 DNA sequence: TGTGCCAGCAGCTTATTAACGGGGGGAAGCACAGATACGCAGTATTTT.

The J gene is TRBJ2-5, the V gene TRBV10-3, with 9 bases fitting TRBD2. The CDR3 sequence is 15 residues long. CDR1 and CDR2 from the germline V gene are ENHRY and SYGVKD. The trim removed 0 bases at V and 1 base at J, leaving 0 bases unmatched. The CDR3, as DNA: TGTGCCATCAGTGAGTCGACTAGCGGCCAAGAGACCCAGTACTTC. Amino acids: CAISESTSGQETQYF.

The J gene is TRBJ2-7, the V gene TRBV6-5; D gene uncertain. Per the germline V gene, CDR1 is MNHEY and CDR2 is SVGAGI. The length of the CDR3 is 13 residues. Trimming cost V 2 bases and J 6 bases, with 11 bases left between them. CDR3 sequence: CASSYTSRFEQYF. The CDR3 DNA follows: TGTGCCAGCAGTTACACGAGCCGGTTCGAGCAGTACTTC.

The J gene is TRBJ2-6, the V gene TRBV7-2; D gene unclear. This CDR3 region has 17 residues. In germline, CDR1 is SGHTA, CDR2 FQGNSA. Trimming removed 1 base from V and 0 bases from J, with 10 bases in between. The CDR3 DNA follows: TGTGCCAGCAGCTTAGACGAATATAGCTCTGGGGCCAACGTCCTGACTTTC. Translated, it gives CASSLDEYSSGANVLTF.

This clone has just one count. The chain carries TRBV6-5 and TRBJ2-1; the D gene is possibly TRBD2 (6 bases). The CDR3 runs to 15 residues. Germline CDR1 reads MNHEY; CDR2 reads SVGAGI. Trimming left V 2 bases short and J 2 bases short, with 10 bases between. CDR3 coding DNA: TGTGCCAGCAGTTACCGCGGGGTGGCCTACAATGAGCAGTTCTTC. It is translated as CASSYRGVAYNEQFF.

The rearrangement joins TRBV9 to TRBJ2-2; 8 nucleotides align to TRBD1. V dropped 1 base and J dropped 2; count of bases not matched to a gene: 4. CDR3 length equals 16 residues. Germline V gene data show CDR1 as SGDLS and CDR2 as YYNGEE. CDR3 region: CASSVTGGSNTGELFF. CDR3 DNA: TGTGCCAGCAGCGTAACAGGGGGTAGTAACACCGGGGAGCTGTTTTTT.

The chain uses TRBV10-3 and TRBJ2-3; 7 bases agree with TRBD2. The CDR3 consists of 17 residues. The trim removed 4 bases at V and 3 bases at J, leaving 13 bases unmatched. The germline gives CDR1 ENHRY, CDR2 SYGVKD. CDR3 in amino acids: CAISGGRAGRGTDTQYF. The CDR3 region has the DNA TGTGCCATCAGTGGAGGGAGGGCGGGGAGGGGAACAGATACGCAGTATTTT.

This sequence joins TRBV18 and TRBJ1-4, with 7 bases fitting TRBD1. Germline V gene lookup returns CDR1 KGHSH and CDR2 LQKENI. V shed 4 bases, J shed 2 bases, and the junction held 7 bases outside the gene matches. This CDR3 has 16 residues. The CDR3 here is CASSHQGTATNEKLFF. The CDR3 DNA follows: TGTGCCAGCTCACATCAGGGGACAGCCACTAATGAAAAACTGTTTTTT.

This CDR3 is CASRRQSLNTEAFF. The CDR3 region has the DNA TGTGCCAGCAGGAGACAGAGCTTGAACACTGAAGCTTTCTTT. V gene TRBV27 combines with J gene TRBJ1-1, with D maybe TRBD1 (5 bases). Trimming pared 6 bases from V and 0 bases from J, leaving 11 bases between. CDR1 and CDR2 (germline): MNHEY, SMNVEV (reference sequence). The CDR3 contains 14 residues.

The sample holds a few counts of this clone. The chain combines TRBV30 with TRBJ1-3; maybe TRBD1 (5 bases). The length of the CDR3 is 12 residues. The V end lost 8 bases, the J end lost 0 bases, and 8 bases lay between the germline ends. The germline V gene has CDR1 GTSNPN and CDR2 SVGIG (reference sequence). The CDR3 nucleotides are TGTGCCCAGGGAATCTCTGGAAACACCATATATTTT. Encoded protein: CAQGISGNTIYF.

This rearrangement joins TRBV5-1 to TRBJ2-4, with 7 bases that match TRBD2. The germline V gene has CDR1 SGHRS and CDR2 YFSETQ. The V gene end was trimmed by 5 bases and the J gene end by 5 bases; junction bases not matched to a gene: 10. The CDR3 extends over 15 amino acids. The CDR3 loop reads CASRWATSDENIQYF. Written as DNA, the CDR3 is TGCGCCAGCAGATGGGCTACTAGCGACGAAAACATTCAGTACTTC.

The chain's CDR3 is CASSIGTVNTEAFF. DNA for the CDR3: TGTGCCAGCAGCATCGGGACTGTTAACACTGAAGCTTTCTTT. The chain uses TRBV11-2 and TRBJ1-1; possibly TRBD1 for D (5 bases). CDR3 length equals 14 residues. From germline, CDR1 is SGHAT and CDR2 FQNNGV. Between the trimmed V and J ends, which lost 5 bases and 2 bases, there was a span of 12 bases.

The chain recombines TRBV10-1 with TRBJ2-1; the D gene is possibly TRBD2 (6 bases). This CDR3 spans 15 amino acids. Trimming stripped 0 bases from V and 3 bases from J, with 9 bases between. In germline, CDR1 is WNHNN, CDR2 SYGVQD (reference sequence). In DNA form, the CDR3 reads TGCGCCAGCAGTGAGTCGGTGGGAGGCTACAATGAGCAGTTCTTC. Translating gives CASSESVGGYNEQFF.

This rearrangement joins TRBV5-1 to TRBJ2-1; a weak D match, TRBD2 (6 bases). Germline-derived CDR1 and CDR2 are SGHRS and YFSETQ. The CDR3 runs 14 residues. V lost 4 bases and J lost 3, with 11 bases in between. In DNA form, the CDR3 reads TGCGCCAGCAGCCTTCTGCGGGGCTACAATGAGCAGTTCTTC. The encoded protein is CASSLLRGYNEQFF.

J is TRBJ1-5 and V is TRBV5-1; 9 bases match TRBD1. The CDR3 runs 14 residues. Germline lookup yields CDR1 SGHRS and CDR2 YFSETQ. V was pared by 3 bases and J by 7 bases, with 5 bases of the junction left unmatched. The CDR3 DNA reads TGCGCCAGCAGCTGGGGGACAGGGTCGCAGCCCCAGCATTTT. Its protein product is CASSWGTGSQPQHF.

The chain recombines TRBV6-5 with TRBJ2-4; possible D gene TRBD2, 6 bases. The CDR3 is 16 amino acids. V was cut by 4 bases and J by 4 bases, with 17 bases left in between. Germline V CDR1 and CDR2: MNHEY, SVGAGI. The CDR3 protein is CASSLWTKSGKNIQYF. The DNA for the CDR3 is TGTGCCAGCAGTTTGTGGACGAAAAGCGGGAAAAACATTCAGTACTTC.